This TCR beta chain was identified during a study of graft-versus-host responses after intestinal transplantation. Method: immunoSEQ multiplex PCR; TCRdb's copy keeps in-frame clones and lacks some. The sample lists 38,000 or so clones, 85% to 95% occurring once. Unmatched junction bases numbered 12, after V lost 4 bases and J lost 15 bases. This CDR3 has 14 amino acids. Germline assignment: CDR1 LNHNV and CDR2 YYDKDF (reference sequence). With regard to this clone: Its antigen is unknown.

This chain links TRBV15 with TRBJ2-1, with 10 bases identical to TRBD2. This TCR was recovered from a human donor who was the organ donor for an intestinal transplant. This specimen consisted of unstimulated CD8+ T cells sorted from spleen or lymph node cells, obtained before transplant. CDR3 sequence reads: CATSKKAGGPPGFF. CDR3 DNA sequence: TGTGCCACCAGCAAGAAAGCGGGGGGGCCGCCAGGGTTCTTC.